This passage covers 6 T cell receptor beta chains from one sample sequenced in a study of blood T cell repertoires in COVID-19. Sequenced by immunoSEQ multiplex PCR; TCRdb stores in-frame clones only, minus some. Of under 200,000 clones listed, over 70% are singletons. Sequencing was done on a sample of PBMCs or T cells enriched from blood (not recorded which). The receptors derive from a man aged 50 or older who had recovered from COVID-19.

A single count supports this clone. The genes are TRBV3-1 (or the pseudogene TRBV3-2) and TRBJ1-1; D is ambiguous. The CDR3 totals 12 residues. V was cut by 0 bases and J by 8 bases, with 7 bases left in between. Germline V gene data show CDR1 as LGHDT and CDR2 as YNNKEL (reference sequence). The CDR3 region is CASSQDAGEAFF. As DNA, the CDR3 is TGTGCCAGCAGCCAAGATGCGGGGGAAGCTTTCTTT.

This clone has only one observation. This chain links TRBV3-1 (or the pseudogene TRBV3-2) with TRBJ2-2, with 7 nucleotides matching TRBD2. Per germline, CDR1 LGHDT and CDR2 YNNKEL (reference sequence). The CDR3 spans 14 residues. Germline trimming cut 1 base from V and 7 bases from J; bases unmatched to any gene: 3. The CDR3 protein is CASSQVGRDGELFF. CDR3 nucleotides: TGTGCCAGCAGCCAAGTAGGGAGGGACGGGGAGCTGTTTTTT.

The V and J genes are TRBV28 and TRBJ1-2; no definite D call. The germline CDR1 and CDR2 sequences are MDHEN and SYDVKM. Trimming took 4 bases from V and 7 from J, leaving 19 bases between them. This CDR3 comprises 15 residues. The CDR3 reads CASSSPGSGVFGYTF. The CDR3 bases are TGTGCCAGCAGTTCCCCCGGTTCCGGGGTTTTTGGCTACACCTTC.

The chain uses TRBV3-1 (or the pseudogene TRBV3-2) and TRBJ2-1; 9 bases agree with TRBD2. Unmatched junction bases numbered 3, after V lost 3 bases and J lost 6 bases. Germline-derived CDR1 and CDR2 are LGHDT and YNNKEL (reference sequence). This CDR3 has 14 residues. In DNA, the CDR3 is TGTGCCAGCAGCCACTCTAGCGGGGTCAATGAGCAGTTCTTC. This encodes CASSHSSGVNEQFF.

There are a few counts of this clone. The V and J genes are TRBV11-2 and TRBJ2-1, with 10 bases matching TRBD1. The germline gives CDR1 SGHAT, CDR2 FQNNGV. This CDR3 is 17 amino acids long. V was pared by 1 base and J by 7 bases, with 10 bases of the junction left unmatched. The CDR3 region is CASSLGQGASIGNEQFF. In nucleotides, the CDR3 is TGTGCCAGCAGCTTAGGACAGGGGGCTTCGATTGGGAATGAGCAGTTCTTC.

This rearrangement joins TRBV6-4 to TRBJ2-6; D ambiguous. V was cut by 3 bases and J by 2 bases, with 5 bases left in between. The CDR3 is made up of 14 amino acids. Per germline, CDR1 MRHNA and CDR2 SNTAGT. CDR3: CASSETTGANVLTF. In nucleotides, the CDR3 is TGTGCCAGCAGTGAAACTACTGGGGCCAACGTCCTGACTTTC.